A single sample is the source of the 26 T cell receptor beta chains below, sequenced in a study of prognosis after radiotherapy for stage I lung cancer. Genomic DNA served as the source from which two-round multiplex PCR generated TCR beta CDR3 amplicons. First-round PCR amplification was performed with primers specific to each TRBV and TRBJ gene. TCRdb re-analysed the multiplex PCR reads in MiXCR, keeping a single row per CDR3 protein. The sample has about 34,000 distinct CDR3 sequences, roughly a third seen once; the top ten hold 16%. The sequencing used PBMCs, collected before or after stereotactic body radiation therapy (not recorded which). Receptors were obtained from a donor over 45 with non-small cell lung cancer.

This clonotype showed up many times. The gene calls are TRBV5-1 and TRBJ2-1, with D possibly being TRBD2 (6 bases). The CDR3 has 12 residues. Per the germline V gene, CDR1 is SGHRS and CDR2 is YFSETQ. V was cut by 5 bases and J by 9 bases, with 12 bases left in between. The CDR3 is CASRLGLREQFF. The CDR3 DNA reads as TGCGCCAGCAGACTGGGACTTCGTGAGCAGTTCTTC.

The chain links TRBV28 to TRBJ2-7; D possibly matches TRBD1 or TRBD2 (5 bases each). Trimming shortened V by 6 bases and J by 7 bases, and 16 bases separated the two germline ends. This CDR3 spans 13 amino acids. Looked up from germline, CDR1 is MDHEN and CDR2 is SYDVKM. The CDR3: CASSRRDPSEQYF. The DNA for the CDR3 is TGTGCCAGCAGCCGCCGGGACCCCTCGGAGCAGTACTTC.

Comment on this clonotype: This could be a read error, since a much larger clone is one nucleotide away. V usage is TRBV6-1 and J usage is TRBJ2-7; possible D gene TRBD1, 5 bases. The length of the CDR3 is 16 residues. The germline V and J ends were trimmed by 7 bases and 3 bases, with 22 bases remaining between them. Germline CDR1 MNHNS, CDR2 SASEGT. This CDR3 is CASTAPEDMAGYEQYF. CDR3 nucleotides: TGTGCCAGCACGGCACCCGAGGACATGGCCGGCTACGAGCAGTACTTC.

This clonotype turned up a few times. This chain links TRBV5-1 with TRBJ1-5, with 7 bases identical to TRBD1. This CDR3 is 15 amino acids long. From germline, CDR1 is SGHRS and CDR2 YFSETQ. Germline trimming cut 2 bases from V and 0 bases from J; bases unmatched to any gene: 2. CDR3 nucleotide sequence: TGCGCCAGCAGCTTCGGGACAGATAGCAATCAGCCCCAGCATTTT. This translates into CASSFGTDSNQPQHF.

A word on this clonotype: A far larger clone is only one base removed, so a read error is likely. The V gene is TRBV6-1, the J gene TRBJ2-7; 8 positions match TRBD2. CDR3 length: 16 amino acids. Trimming removed 7 bases from V and 2 bases from J; junction bases left unmatched: 13. Germline CDR1 MNHNS, CDR2 SASEGT. The CDR3 bases are TGTGCCAGCATTTCCCTTGAGGGGCGGGGGGCCTACGAGCAGTACTTC. This translates into CASISLEGRGAYEQYF.

This clonotype is classed as medium-sized (0.01 to 0.1%). The rearrangement joins TRBV12-3 or TRBV12-4 to TRBJ2-7; 7 nucleotides align to TRBD1. This CDR3 is 14 amino acids long. The junction had 7 bases not matched to a gene; V was cut back by 6 bases and J by 2 bases. The CDR3 nucleotides are TGTGCCAGCAGGGCGAGTGGACAGGCCTACGAGCAGTACTTC. This sequence encodes CASRASGQAYEQYF.

At least ten counts were recorded for this clonotype. The chain joins TRBV9 to TRBJ2-2; the D is unclear. V lost 0 bases and J lost 5, with 14 bases in between. CDR1 and CDR2 from the germline V gene are SGDLS and YYNGEE. The CDR3 has 16 residues. As DNA, the CDR3 is TGTGCCAGCAGCGTAGGAACGGCCGCCCAGACCGGGGAGCTGTTTTTT. It yields the protein CASSVGTAAQTGELFF.

In the case of this clonotype: The junction differs from germline at one of its ends, possibly a read error. The V and J genes are TRBV12-3 or TRBV12-4 and TRBJ2-5; 10 positions agree with TRBD1. The CDR3 has 15 residues. The CDR3, as DNA: TGTGCCATCAGTAGACAGGGGGCGCCCCGGGGGACCCAGTACTTC. This sequence encodes CAISRQGAPRGTQYF.

The table lists this clonotype with many counts. The rearrangement uses TRBV6-1 and TRBJ1-2, with TRBD1 identical over 8 bases. This CDR3 comprises 16 residues. V trimming: 1 base; J trimming: 2 bases; junction bases outside the gene matches: 6. Per the germline V gene, CDR1 is MNHNS and CDR2 is SASEGT. CDR3 protein: CASSEGTGLANYGYTF. The CDR3, as DNA: TGTGCCAGCAGTGAAGGGACAGGGCTCGCGAACTATGGCTACACCTTC.

This clonotype was recorded many times. V and J are TRBV2 and TRBJ2-3, with 9 bases matching TRBD1. The CDR3 totals 16 residues. Per germline, CDR1 SNHLY and CDR2 FYNNEI. V trimming: 6 bases; J trimming: 1 base; junction bases outside the gene matches: 8. CDR3 residues: CASRDTGGGGTDTQYF. Written as DNA, the CDR3 is TGTGCCAGCAGAGACACAGGGGGCGGAGGCACAGATACGCAGTATTTT. Full variable domain (outside the CDR3, taken from reference TRBV2 and TRBJ2-3): EPEVTQTPSHQVTQMGQEVILRCVPISNHLYFYWYRQILGQKVEFLVSFYNNEISEKSEIFDDQFSVERPDGSNFTLKIRSTKLEDSAMYFCASRDTGGGGTDTQYFGPGTRLTVL.

This clonotype has only a few counts. The chain couples TRBV5-1 to TRBJ2-1, with 12 positions matching TRBD2. Trimming removed 4 bases from V and 3 bases from J; junction bases left unmatched: 5. This CDR3 contains 16 residues. Germline V CDR1 and CDR2: SGHRS, YFSETQ. The chain's CDR3 is CASSGGLAGLYNEQFF. CDR3 sequence (DNA): TGCGCCAGCAGCGGAGGACTAGCGGGACTCTACAATGAGCAGTTCTTC.

The table lists this clonotype with many counts. The rearrangement joins TRBV5-1 to TRBJ2-2, with TRBD2 matching over 13 bases. J was trimmed by 3 bases and V by 4 bases; bases with no gene match: 3. The CDR3 is 16 residues long. The V gene's germline CDR1 is SGHRS and CDR2 YFSETQ. This CDR3 reads CASSTGLAGHTGELFF. Written as DNA, the CDR3 is TGCGCCAGCAGCACGGGACTAGCGGGGCACACCGGGGAGCTGTTTTTT. Full variable domain (remainder filled in from reference TRBV5-1 and TRBJ2-2): KAGVTQTPRYLIKTRGQQVTLSCSPISGHRSVSWYQQTPGQGLQFLFEYFSETQRNKGNFPGRFSGRQFSNSRSEMNVSTLELGDSALYLCASSTGLAGHTGELFFGEGSRLTVL.

Many counts were recorded for this clonotype. The chain carries TRBV10-3 and TRBJ2-7; D is possibly TRBD1 or TRBD2 (6 bases each). Trimming removed 10 bases from V and 2 bases from J, with 18 bases in between. From germline, CDR1 is ENHRY and CDR2 SYGVKD. CDR3 length: 14 residues. In DNA form, the CDR3 reads TGTGCCAGTCGGAGGGGGGAACCCGCCTACGAGCAGTACTTC. Translating it yields CASRRGEPAYEQYF.

As to this clonotype: A junction boundary mismatches the germline segment, possibly from a read error. The chain couples TRBV11-2 to TRBJ1-1; TRBD1 agrees at 7 bases. CDR1 and CDR2 (germline): SGHAT, FQNNGV. The CDR3 extends over 17 amino acids. The CDR3 nucleotides are TGTGTCAGCAGCTGGGGACAGTGGTGGACCCGGAACACTGAAGCTTTCTTT. It is translated as CVSSWGQWWTRNTEAFF.

As for this clonotype: A far larger clone is only one base removed, so a read error is likely. The rearrangement uses TRBV7-2 and TRBJ1-2, with D tentatively TRBD1 (6 bases). Germline CDR1 is SGHTA and CDR2 is FQGNSA. This CDR3 region has 13 residues. The ends were cut back, 8 bases at V and 8 bases at J, with 18 bases in the middle. The chain's CDR3 is CASRRGGEGGYTF. The CDR3 DNA reads as TGTGCCAGCCGAAGGGGGGGCGAGGGGGGCTACACCTTC.

This clonotype was recorded at least ten times. CDR3 protein: CASSSWTGGVRRTNEKLFF. DNA for the CDR3: TGTGCCAGCAGTTCCTGGACAGGGGGGGTTCGGAGAACTAATGAAAAACTGTTTTTT. The chain combines TRBV28 with TRBJ1-4; 10 bases are shared with TRBD1. V shed 4 bases and J 1 base; nucleotides not matched to a gene: 12. The CDR3 runs to 19 residues. CDR1 and CDR2 from the germline V gene are MDHEN and SYDVKM.

This clonotype was recorded only once. The genes are TRBV12-3 or TRBV12-4 and TRBJ1-6; D is undetermined. This CDR3 is 15 amino acids long. Trimming cost V 6 bases and J 7 bases, with 16 bases left between them. CDR3 amino acids: CASSLEGSGNSPLHF. The CDR3 nucleotides read TGTGCCAGCAGCTTGGAAGGTTCGGGAAATTCACCCCTCCACTTT.

On this clonotype: One base separates it from a far larger clone, so it is likely a read error. The chain carries TRBV7-3 and TRBJ2-5; the match to TRBD1 covers 7 bases. The DNA matches TRBJ2-1 better at its end, which makes the J call doubtful. The CDR3 extends over 13 amino acids. Per the germline V gene, CDR1 is SGHTA and CDR2 is FQGTGA. The CDR3 region has the DNA TGTGCCAGCAGCCGACAGGGTTCAAATGGGCAGTTCTTC. Its translation is CASSRQGSNGQFF.

This clonotype showed up many times. The gene calls are TRBV24-1 and TRBJ2-3, with 11 positions matching TRBD2. The trim removed 4 bases at V and 1 base at J, leaving 12 bases unmatched. Germline CDR1 is KGHDR and CDR2 is SFDVKD. The CDR3 runs to 19 residues. The CDR3 bases are TGTGCCACCAGTGACAGGACTAGCGGGCTGACTGGGGGCACAGATACGCAGTATTTT. Amino acids: CATSDRTSGLTGGTDTQYF.

Note on this clonotype: The junction differs from germline at one of its ends, possibly a read error. In DNA, the CDR3 is TGTGCCAGCACTCAGGGGGCTGGGGACAACGGGGAGATGTTTTTT. It codes for CASTQGAGDNGEMFF. The genes are TRBV6-1 and TRBJ2-2; 8 nucleotides agree with TRBD1. Germline lookup yields CDR1 MNHNS and CDR2 SASEGT. This CDR3 has 15 residues.

This clonotype was seen many times. The chain has TRBV6-4 and TRBJ2-3; 8 positions match TRBD2. This CDR3 contains 17 residues. After removal of 5 bases from V and 1 base from J, the junction contained 11 bases not matched to a gene. The germline CDR1 and CDR2 sequences are MRHNA and SNTAGT. CDR3 residues: CASSRPLKAGGTDTQYF. DNA of the CDR3: TGTGCCAGCAGTCGTCCCCTCAAAGCGGGGGGCACAGATACGCAGTATTTT.

This clonotype counts as medium-sized. This rearrangement joins TRBV12-3 or TRBV12-4 to TRBJ1-6; no reliable D call. CDR3 length: 12 residues. V shed 5 bases and J shed 8 bases, with 7 bases lying between them. CDR3 DNA sequence: TGTGCCAGCAGTCTTCCCGATTCACCCCTCCACTTT. Protein product: CASSLPDSPLHF.

As concerns this clonotype: Sequence at one end of the junction differs from germline and may be a read error. The J gene is TRBJ2-2, the V gene TRBV2; 15 bases match TRBD2. This CDR3 is 15 amino acids long. Looked up from germline, CDR1 is SNHLY and CDR2 is FYNNEI. The chain's CDR3 is CARGTSGGLTGDLFF. In nucleotides, the CDR3 is TGTGCCAGGGGGACTAGCGGGGGGCTCACCGGGGATCTGTTTTTT.

With respect to this clonotype: Germline and junction disagree at one end, which may indicate a read error. CDR3 sequence (DNA): TGTGCCAGCAGATTCGACTGGGACACCGGGGAGCTGCTTTTT. This codes for CASRFDWDTGELLF. V gene TRBV6-2 or TRBV6-3 combines with J gene TRBJ2-2, with a possible D match to TRBD1 (6 bases). This CDR3 has 14 amino acids. Germline V gene sequence: CDR1 MNHEY, CDR2 SVGEGT.

The CDR3 protein is CASSYSGCDGQFF. DNA of the CDR3: TGTGCCAGCAGTTACTCAGGGTGCGATGGGCAGTTCTTC. V and J are TRBV6-2 or TRBV6-3 and TRBJ2-1; D remains unclear. This CDR3 is built from 13 residues. Trimming took 0 bases from V and 12 from J, leaving 12 bases between them. From germline, CDR1 is MNHEY and CDR2 SVGEGT.

Many counts were recorded for this clonotype. The genes are TRBV20-1 and TRBJ2-3; possibly TRBD1 for D (5 bases). Germline CDR1 DFQATT, CDR2 SNEGSKA (reference sequence). The CDR3 is 15 residues long. With 0 bases removed from V and 6 bases from J, the gap between germline ends came to 16 bases. CDR3 sequence (DNA): TGCAGTGCTAGAGACGGTAGGGGCCCAGACGATACGCAGTATTTT. It encodes CSARDGRGPDDTQYF.